Described below is a single TCR beta chain sequence and its context. This sample was taken from a study of blood T cell repertoires in COVID-19. Study overall: The United States, Italy and Spain provided the acute and convalescent COVID-19 samples. Sample material is recorded as cDNA or gDNA derived from T cells, B-cell-depleted T cells, or PBMCs.

In the authors' workflow: From reference gene primer amplification, estimates of nucleated cell counts were derived. Assay: immunoSEQ multiplex PCR; the TCRdb copy retains only in-frame clones and omits some. V and J calls and clone size follow that table, whereas D and trimming were derived from the DNA. The sample carries approximately 89,000 clones, less than 85% recorded once. There are 13 residues in the CDR3. The V gene lost 0 bases and the J gene lost 3 bases, with 7 bases spanning the gap. CDR1 and CDR2 from the germline V gene are SGHRS and YFSETQ. This chain joins TRBV5-1 and TRBJ2-7; D is possibly TRBD1 (6 bases). This TCR was sampled from a woman over 75 with acute or convalescent COVID-19. What was sequenced was peripheral blood. The CDR3 here is CASSLVTGYEQYF. In nucleotides, the CDR3 is TGCGCCAGCAGCTTGGTGACAGGCTACGAGCAGTACTTC.